This T cell receptor beta chain originates from a study of blood T cell repertoires in COVID-19. Across the study: There were acute and convalescent COVID-19 samples, and they came from the United States, Italy and Spain. From T cells, B-cell-depleted T cells, or PBMCs came the material, which was cDNA or gDNA.

Per the germline V gene, CDR1 is MNHNY and CDR2 is SVGAGI (reference sequence). V was pared by 7 bases and J by 1 base, with 16 bases between. The CDR3 sequence is 15 residues long. Authors' processing steps: It was from reference gene primer amplification that nucleated cell counts were estimated. Data came from immunoSEQ multiplex PCR; TCRdb stores just in-frame clones and leaves some out. V and J calls and clone size come straight from that table; D and trimming were deduced from the DNA. In the table there are around 200,000 clones, more than 75% of which are singletons. What was sequenced was peripheral blood. The sequence was collected from a man in his 60s who had recovered from COVID-19. The V call is TRBV6-6, the J call TRBJ1-1, with D unresolved. The CDR3 is CASTLLGPGNTEAFF. CDR3 sequence (DNA): TGTGCCAGCACCCTGTTAGGCCCGGGGAACACTGAAGCTTTCTTT.